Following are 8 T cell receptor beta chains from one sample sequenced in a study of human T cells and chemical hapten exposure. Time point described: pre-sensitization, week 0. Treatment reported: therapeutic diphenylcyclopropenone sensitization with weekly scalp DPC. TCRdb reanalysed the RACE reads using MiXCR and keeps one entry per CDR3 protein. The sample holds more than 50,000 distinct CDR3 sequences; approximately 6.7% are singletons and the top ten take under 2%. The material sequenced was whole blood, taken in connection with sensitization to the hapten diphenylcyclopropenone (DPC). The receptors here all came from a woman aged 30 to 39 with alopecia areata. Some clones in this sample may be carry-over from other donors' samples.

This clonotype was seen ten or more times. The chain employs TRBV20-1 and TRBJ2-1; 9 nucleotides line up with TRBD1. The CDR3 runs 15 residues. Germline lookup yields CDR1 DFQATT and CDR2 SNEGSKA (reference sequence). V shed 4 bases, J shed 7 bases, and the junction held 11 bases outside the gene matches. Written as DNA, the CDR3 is TGCAGTGCTACCCCTCAACAGGGGGCTCGGAATGAGCAGTTCTTC. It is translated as CSATPQQGARNEQFF.

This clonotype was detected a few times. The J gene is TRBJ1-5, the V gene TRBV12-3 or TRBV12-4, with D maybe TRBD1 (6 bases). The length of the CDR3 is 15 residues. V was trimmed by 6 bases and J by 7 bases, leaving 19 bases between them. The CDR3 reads CASRTDFGGRQPQHF. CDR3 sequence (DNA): TGTGCCAGCAGAACAGACTTCGGGGGCAGGCAGCCCCAGCATTTT.

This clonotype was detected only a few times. CDR3 loop: CASRRGASQETQYF. The CDR3 DNA reads TGTGCCAGCCGCAGGGGGGCCTCCCAAGAGACCCAGTACTTC. The rearrangement joins TRBV7-9 to TRBJ2-5; the D gene is possibly TRBD1 (7 bases). The germline V gene has CDR1 SEHNR and CDR2 FQNEAQ (reference sequence). Trimming removed 8 bases from V and 1 base from J, with 14 bases in between. CDR3 length: 14 amino acids.

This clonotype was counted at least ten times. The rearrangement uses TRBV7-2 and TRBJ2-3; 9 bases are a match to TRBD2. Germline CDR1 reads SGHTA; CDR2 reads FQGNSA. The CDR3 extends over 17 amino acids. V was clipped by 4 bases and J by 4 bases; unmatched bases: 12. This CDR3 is CASSWRPARTSADTQYF. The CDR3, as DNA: TGTGCCAGCAGCTGGCGGCCCGCCAGGACTAGCGCAGATACGCAGTATTTT.

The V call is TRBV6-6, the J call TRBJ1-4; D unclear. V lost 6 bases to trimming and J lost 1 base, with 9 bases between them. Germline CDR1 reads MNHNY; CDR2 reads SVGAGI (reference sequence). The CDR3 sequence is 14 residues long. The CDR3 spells CASRKGGTNEKLFF. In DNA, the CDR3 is TGTGCCAGCAGAAAGGGAGGAACTAATGAAAAACTGTTTTTT.

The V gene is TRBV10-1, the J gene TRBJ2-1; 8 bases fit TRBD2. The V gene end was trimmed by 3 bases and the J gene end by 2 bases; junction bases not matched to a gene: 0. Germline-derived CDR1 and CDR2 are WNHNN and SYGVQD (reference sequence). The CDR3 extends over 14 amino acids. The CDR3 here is CASSDSGAYNEQFF. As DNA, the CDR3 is TGCGCCAGCAGTGATAGCGGGGCCTACAATGAGCAGTTCTTC.

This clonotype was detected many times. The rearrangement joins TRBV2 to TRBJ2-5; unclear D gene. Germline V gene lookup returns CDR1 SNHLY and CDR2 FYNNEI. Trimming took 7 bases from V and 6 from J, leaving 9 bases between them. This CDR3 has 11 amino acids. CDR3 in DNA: TGTGCCAGCAATTCAGTCCAGACCCAGTACTTC. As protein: CASNSVQTQYF.

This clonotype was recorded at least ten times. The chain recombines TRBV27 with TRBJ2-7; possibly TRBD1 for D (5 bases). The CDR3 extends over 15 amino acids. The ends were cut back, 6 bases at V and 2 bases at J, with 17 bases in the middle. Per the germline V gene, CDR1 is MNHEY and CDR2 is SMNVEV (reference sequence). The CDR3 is CASRGATDNTYEQYF. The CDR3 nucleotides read TGTGCCAGCAGAGGGGCGACAGATAATACCTACGAGCAGTACTTC.